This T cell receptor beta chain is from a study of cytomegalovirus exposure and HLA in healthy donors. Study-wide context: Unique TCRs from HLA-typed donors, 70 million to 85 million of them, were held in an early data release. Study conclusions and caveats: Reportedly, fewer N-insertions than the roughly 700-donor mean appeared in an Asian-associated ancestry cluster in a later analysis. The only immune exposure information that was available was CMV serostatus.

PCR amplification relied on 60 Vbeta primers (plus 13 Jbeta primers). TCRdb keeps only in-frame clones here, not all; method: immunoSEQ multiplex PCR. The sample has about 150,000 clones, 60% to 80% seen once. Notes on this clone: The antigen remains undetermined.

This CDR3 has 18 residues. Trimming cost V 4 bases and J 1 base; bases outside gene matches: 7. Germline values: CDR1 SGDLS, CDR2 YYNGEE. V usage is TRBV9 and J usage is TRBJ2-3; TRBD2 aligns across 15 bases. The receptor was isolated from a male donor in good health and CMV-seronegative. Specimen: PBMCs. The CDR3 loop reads CASSPGLAGGGGTDTQYF. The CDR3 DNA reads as TGTGCCAGCAGCCCGGGACTAGCGGGGGGCGGGGGCACAGATACGCAGTATTTT. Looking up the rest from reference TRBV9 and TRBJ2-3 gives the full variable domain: DSGVTQTPKHLITATGQRVTLRCSPRSGDLSVYWYQQSLDQGLQFLIQYYNGEERAKGNILERFSAQQFPDLHSELNLSSLELGDSALYFCASSPGLAGGGGTDTQYFGPGTRLTVL.